The clone carrying this TCR beta chain was detected many times. As yet, its antigen is unknown. Amplified TCR beta CDR3 regions derived from RNA transcripts. When the TCR CDR3 underwent first-round RT-PCR, the HTBI primer set was used. TCRdb reprocessed the multiplex PCR reads via MiXCR and lists one record per CDR3 protein. The sample carries 500,000 to 650,000 distinct CDR3 sequences, approximately 17% recorded once. This sample stems from a study of T cells in Graves' hyperthyroidism and ophthalmopathy. At the level of the study: Blood from the periphery was taken at initial diagnosis, before any treatment. Whole-study results and caveats: Most thyroid-expanded clonotypes above 0.001 were also found in blood. For ophthalmopathy, model prediction preceded onset by a median around six months.

This CDR3 is built from 15 residues. J lost 6 bases, V lost 7 bases, and 5 bases had no gene match. CDR1 and CDR2 (germline): MNHEY, SMNVEV (reference sequence). Patients were excluded for uncontrolled infection, other autoimmune disease, pregnancy or lactation. The sequence derives from a woman aged 18-35 years with Graves' ophthalmopathy. The source material was blood. This sequence joins TRBV27 and TRBJ2-1, with 14 bases lining up with TRBD2. CDR3 amino acids: CASTSGTSGSNEQFF. CDR3 bases: TGTGCCAGCACTTCCGGGACTAGCGGGAGCAATGAGCAGTTCTTC.